Shown below are 10 T cell receptor beta chains from a single sample sequenced in a study of cytomegalovirus exposure and HLA in healthy donors (dated by TCRdb to about 2017). Library creation used the immunoSEQ multiplex PCR assay. For the multiplex PCR, a mixture combining 60 forward primers for TCR Vbeta segments and 13 reverse primers for TCR Jbeta segments was used. TCRdb carries this immuneACCESS record with in-frame sequences only. Its versions omit some clonotypes, under half of them owing to an unresolved V gene in the studies checked, with the rest unexplained. The sample records 150,000 to 200,000 clones, 70% to 85% of which are singletons. The ten most abundant clones make up 3.4% of the sample. Sequencing was performed on PBMCs. These receptors all stem from a middle-aged man in good health and CMV-seropositive.

The V and J genes are TRBV29-1 and TRBJ2-3; TRBD2 might be the D (6 bases). Germline CDR1 is SQVTM and CDR2 is ANQGSEA. This CDR3 has 14 residues. Trimming left V 5 bases short and J 4 bases short, with 16 bases between. The CDR3 is CSVSVLEGSDTQYF. Written as DNA, the CDR3 is TGCAGCGTTTCGGTCTTGGAGGGTTCAGATACGCAGTATTTT.

V and J are TRBV28 and TRBJ1-5, with 7 nucleotides matching TRBD1. Germline assignment: CDR1 MDHEN and CDR2 SYDVKM. The CDR3 spans 15 residues. Germline trimming cut 5 bases from V and 2 bases from J; bases unmatched to any gene: 6. The CDR3 is CASSTPGGGNQPQHF. The CDR3 DNA is TGTGCCAGCAGTACCCCAGGGGGTGGCAATCAGCCCCAGCATTTT. The full variable domain, rest sourced from reference TRBV28 and TRBJ1-5, is DVKVTQSSRYLVKRTGEKVFLECVQDMDHENMFWYRQDPGLGLRLIYFSYDVKMKEKGDIPEGYSVSREKKERFSLILESASTNQTSMYLCASSTPGGGNQPQHFGDGTRLSIL.

Only a few counts were recorded for this clone. The chain couples TRBV6-5 to TRBJ2-2, with TRBD1 identical over 7 bases. The V segment lost 2 bases and the J segment 5 bases; nucleotides outside the gene matches: 2. The germline gives CDR1 MNHEY, CDR2 SVGAGI. The CDR3 has 14 residues. The CDR3 reads CASSYGTETGELFF. The CDR3 DNA is TGTGCCAGCAGTTACGGGACAGAGACCGGGGAGCTGTTTTTT.

The gene calls are TRBV19 and TRBJ1-1; tentatively, D is TRBD1 (6 bases). The CDR3 runs 14 residues. Per germline, CDR1 LNHDA and CDR2 SQIVND (reference sequence). V was cut by 5 bases and J by 1 base, with 11 bases left in between. Here the CDR3 DNA reads TGTGCCAGTAGTCAGGGGTTGACGAACACTGAAGCTTTCTTT. Its protein product is CASSQGLTNTEAFF.

The rearrangement uses TRBV28 and TRBJ1-4, with D possibly being TRBD1 (5 bases). This CDR3 has 15 amino acids. V lost 5 bases to trimming and J lost 8 bases, with 18 bases between them. The germline V gene has CDR1 MDHEN and CDR2 SYDVKM. The CDR3 DNA is TGTGCCAGCAGTAAACCGGACCGGGGGGGGGAAAAACTGTTTTTT. This gives the protein CASSKPDRGGEKLFF.

This rearrangement joins TRBV19 to TRBJ1-1; tentatively, D is TRBD1 (6 bases). Germline V lookup: CDR1 LNHDA, CDR2 SQIVND (reference sequence). The CDR3 sequence is 15 residues long. Trimming shortened V by 9 bases and J by 1 base, and 18 bases separated the two germline ends. The CDR3 loop is CASQTGRTSNTEAFF. The CDR3 DNA reads as TGTGCCAGCCAAACAGGGCGTACCTCGAACACTGAAGCTTTCTTT.

V gene TRBV28 combines with J gene TRBJ1-4; TRBD1 is a possible D gene (5 bases). V dropped 2 bases and J dropped 14 bases, with 9 bases sitting between them. Germline CDR1 and CDR2: MDHEN and SYDVKM. The CDR3 loop spans 11 amino acids. The CDR3 DNA is TGTGCCAGCAGTTTAGGGACTGCGCTGTTTTTT. It codes for CASSLGTALFF.

The sample holds one count of this clone. This rearrangement joins TRBV19 to TRBJ2-1; the match to TRBD2 covers 8 bases. The CDR3 totals 15 residues. J lost 4 bases, V lost 3 bases, and 5 bases had no gene match. The germline gives CDR1 LNHDA, CDR2 SQIVND (reference sequence). CDR3 sequence: CASSIIAGLYNEQFF. DNA of the CDR3: TGTGCCAGTAGTATCATAGCGGGACTATACAATGAGCAGTTCTTC.

J is TRBJ2-7 and V is TRBV29-1, with 10 bases aligning to TRBD1. Losses at the gene ends were 4 bases for V and 5 bases for J; bases not matched to a gene: 5. This CDR3 has 13 amino acids. The germline CDR1 and CDR2 sequences are SQVTM and ANQGSEA. Here the CDR3 reads CSVVDRGRDEQYF. The CDR3 region has the DNA TGCAGCGTTGTGGACAGGGGGAGGGACGAGCAGTACTTC.

This chain links TRBV4-3 with TRBJ2-7; D perhaps matches TRBD1 (5 bases). V was trimmed by 2 bases and J by 0 bases, leaving 14 bases between them. CDR1 is LGHNA and CDR2 is YSLEER in the germline V gene. This CDR3 has 16 amino acids. The DNA of the CDR3 is TGCGCCAGCAGCCAAAGCCCCCTAGGGGACTCCTACGAGCAGTACTTC. Translation: CASSQSPLGDSYEQYF.